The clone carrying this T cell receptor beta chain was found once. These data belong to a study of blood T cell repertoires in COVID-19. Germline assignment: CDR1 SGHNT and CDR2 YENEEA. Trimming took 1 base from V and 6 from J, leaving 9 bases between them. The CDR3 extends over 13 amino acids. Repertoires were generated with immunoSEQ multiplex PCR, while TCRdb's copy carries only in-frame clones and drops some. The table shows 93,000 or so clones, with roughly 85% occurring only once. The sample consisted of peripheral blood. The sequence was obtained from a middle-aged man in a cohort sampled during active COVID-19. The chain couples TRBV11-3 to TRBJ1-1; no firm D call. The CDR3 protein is CASSLGGRSEAFF. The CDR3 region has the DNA TGTGCCAGCAGCTTAGGAGGGAGGTCTGAAGCTTTCTTT. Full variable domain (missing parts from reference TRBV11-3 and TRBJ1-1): EAGVVQSPRYKIIEKKQPVAFWCNPISGHNTLYWYLQNLGQGPELLIRYENEEAVDDSQLPKDRFSAERLKGVDSTLKIQPAELGDSAVYLCASSLGGRSEAFFGQGTRLTVV.